This T cell receptor (beta chain) was sequenced during a study of monozygotic twins with inflammatory bowel disease. The study's findings and limits: The data did not back a single strong IBD-associated clonotype or signal. Fewer clonotypes were shared with others by IBD patients than by healthy twins, especially with disease activity.

The CDR3 sequence is 14 residues long. Germline V gives CDR1 MNHEY, CDR2 SMNVEV (reference sequence). Template switching incorporated UMIs with a 6-nucleotide sample barcode. TCRdb re-called the 5' RACE reads and gives one entry per CDR3 protein, without DNA. This repertoire comprises approximately 420,000 distinct CDR3 sequences; its ten largest clones make up around 2.4%. Whole blood that had not undergone T cell sorting provided the isolated total RNA. In the case of this clonotype: Its antigen is undetermined.

This TCR came from a human donor with ulcerative colitis or Crohn's disease, or a healthy co-twin of an affected twin (not recorded which). The material sequenced was blood. The gene calls are TRBV27 and TRBJ2-7; TCRdb reports TRBD1, a call that lacks DNA to check it against. CDR3: CASRDPGQAYEQYF.